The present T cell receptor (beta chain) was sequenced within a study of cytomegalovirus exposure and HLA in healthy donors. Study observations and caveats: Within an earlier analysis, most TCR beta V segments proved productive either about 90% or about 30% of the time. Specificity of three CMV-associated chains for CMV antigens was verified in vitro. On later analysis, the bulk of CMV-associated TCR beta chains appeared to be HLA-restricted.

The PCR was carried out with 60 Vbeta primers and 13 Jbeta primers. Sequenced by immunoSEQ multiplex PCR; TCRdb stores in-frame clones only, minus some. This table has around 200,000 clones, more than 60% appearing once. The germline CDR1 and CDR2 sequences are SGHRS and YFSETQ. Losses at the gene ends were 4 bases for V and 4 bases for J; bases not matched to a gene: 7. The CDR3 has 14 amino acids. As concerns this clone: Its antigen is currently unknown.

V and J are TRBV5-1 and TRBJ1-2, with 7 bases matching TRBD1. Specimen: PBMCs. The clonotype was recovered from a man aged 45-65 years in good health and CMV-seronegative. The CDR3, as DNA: TGCGCCAGCAGCAACACATGGGACAGCTATGGCTACACCTTC. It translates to CASSNTWDSYGYTF.